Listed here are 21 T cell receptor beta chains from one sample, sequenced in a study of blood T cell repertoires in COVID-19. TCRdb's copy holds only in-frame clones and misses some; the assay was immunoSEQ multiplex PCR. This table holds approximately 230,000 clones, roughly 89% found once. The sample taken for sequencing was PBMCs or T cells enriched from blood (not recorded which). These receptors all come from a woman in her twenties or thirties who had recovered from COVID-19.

In DNA, the CDR3 is TGTGCCATCAGTGAGTGGGCAGGGTCAGATGGGACCCAGTACTTC. It encodes CAISEWAGSDGTQYF. The chain combines TRBV10-3 with TRBJ2-5; a weak D match, TRBD1 (5 bases). Germline values: CDR1 ENHRY, CDR2 SYGVKD. Trimming cost V 1 base and J 7 bases, with 16 bases left between them. The CDR3 has 15 amino acids.

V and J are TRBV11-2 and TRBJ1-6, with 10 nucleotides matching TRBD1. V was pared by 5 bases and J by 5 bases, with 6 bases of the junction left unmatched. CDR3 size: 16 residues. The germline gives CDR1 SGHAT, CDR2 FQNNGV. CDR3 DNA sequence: TGTGCCAGCAGCACCCCGGGACAGGGGAATAATTCACCCCTCCACTTT. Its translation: CASSTPGQGNNSPLHF.

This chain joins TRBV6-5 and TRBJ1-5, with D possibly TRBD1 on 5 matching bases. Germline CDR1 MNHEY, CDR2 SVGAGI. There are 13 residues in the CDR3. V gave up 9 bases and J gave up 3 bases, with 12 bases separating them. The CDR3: CASGGGTNQPQHF. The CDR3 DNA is TGTGCCAGTGGGGGAGGTACCAATCAGCCCCAGCATTTT.

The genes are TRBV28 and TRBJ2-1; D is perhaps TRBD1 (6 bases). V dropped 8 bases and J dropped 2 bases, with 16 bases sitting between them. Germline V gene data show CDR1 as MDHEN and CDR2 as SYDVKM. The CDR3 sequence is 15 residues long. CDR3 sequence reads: CASPPPAGAYNEQFF. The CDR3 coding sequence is TGTGCCAGCCCGCCCCCGGCAGGGGCCTACAATGAGCAGTTCTTC.

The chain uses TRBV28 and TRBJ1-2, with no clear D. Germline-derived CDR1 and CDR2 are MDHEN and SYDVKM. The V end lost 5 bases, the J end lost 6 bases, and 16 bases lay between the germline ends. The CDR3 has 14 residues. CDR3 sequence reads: CASSALTYVDGYTF. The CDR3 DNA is TGTGCCAGCAGTGCTCTCACTTATGTGGATGGCTACACCTTC.

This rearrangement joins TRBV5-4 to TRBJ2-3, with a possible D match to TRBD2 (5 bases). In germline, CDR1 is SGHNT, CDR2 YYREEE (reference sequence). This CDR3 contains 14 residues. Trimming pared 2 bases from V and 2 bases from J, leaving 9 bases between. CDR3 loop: CASSFGGSTDTQYF. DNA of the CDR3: TGTGCCAGCAGCTTTGGCGGGTCCACAGATACGCAGTATTTT.

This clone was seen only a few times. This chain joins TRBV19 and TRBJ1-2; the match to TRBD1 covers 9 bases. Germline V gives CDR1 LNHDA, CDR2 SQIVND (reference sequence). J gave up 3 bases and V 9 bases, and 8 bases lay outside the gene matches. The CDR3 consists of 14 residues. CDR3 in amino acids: CASAQQGAYYGYTF. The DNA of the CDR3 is TGTGCCAGCGCTCAACAGGGGGCATACTATGGCTACACCTTC.

Written as DNA, the CDR3 is TGTGCCAGCAGCCTAGACAGGGGCTCCTACGAGCAGTACTTC. It encodes CASSLDRGSYEQYF. The rearrangement uses TRBV28 and TRBJ2-7, with 8 bases aligning to TRBD1. The CDR3 is 14 amino acids. CDR1 and CDR2 from the germline V gene are MDHEN and SYDVKM. Trimming cost V 6 bases and J 0 bases; bases outside gene matches: 4.

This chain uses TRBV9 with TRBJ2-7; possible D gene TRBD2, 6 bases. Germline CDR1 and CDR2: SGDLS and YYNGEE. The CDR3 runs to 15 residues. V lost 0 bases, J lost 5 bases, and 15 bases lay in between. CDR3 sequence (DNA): TGTGCCAGCAGCGTAGTGGGGGGACCCCCAGACGAGCAGTACTTC. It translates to CASSVVGGPPDEQYF.

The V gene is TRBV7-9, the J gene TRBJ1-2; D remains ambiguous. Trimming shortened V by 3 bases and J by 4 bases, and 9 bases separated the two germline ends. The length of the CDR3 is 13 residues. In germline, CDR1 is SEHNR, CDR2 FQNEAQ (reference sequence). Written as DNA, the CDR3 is TGTGCCAGCAGCTTTCAATCCCCCTATGGCTACACCTTC. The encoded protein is CASSFQSPYGYTF.

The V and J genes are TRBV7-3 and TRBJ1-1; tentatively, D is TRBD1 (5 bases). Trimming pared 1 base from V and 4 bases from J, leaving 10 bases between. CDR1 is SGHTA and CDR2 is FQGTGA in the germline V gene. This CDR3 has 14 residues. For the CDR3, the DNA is TGTGCCAGCAGCTTAAAGGGGAGGGGCACTGAAGCTTTCTTT. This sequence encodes CASSLKGRGTEAFF.

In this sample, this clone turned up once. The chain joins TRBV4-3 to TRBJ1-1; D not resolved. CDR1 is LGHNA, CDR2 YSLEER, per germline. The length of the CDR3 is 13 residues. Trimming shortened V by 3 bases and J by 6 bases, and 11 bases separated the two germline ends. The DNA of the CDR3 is TGCGCCAGCAGCCAGGCCGGGTGGGCTGAAGCTTTCTTT. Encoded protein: CASSQAGWAEAFF.

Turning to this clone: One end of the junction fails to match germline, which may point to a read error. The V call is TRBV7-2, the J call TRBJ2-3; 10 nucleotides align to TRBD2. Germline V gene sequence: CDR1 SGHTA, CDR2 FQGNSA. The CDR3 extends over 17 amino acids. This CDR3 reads CASSLVGLAGESDTQYF. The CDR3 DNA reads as TGTGCCAGCAGTTTAGTGGGGCTAGCGGGAGAATCAGATACGCAGTATTTT.

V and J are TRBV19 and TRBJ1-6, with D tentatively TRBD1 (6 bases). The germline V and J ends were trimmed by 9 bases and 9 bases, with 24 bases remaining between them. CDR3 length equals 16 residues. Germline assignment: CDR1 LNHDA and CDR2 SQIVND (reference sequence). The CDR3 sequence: CASSPTGSRLGSPLHF. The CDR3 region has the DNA TGTGCCAGCAGCCCGACAGGATCCCGCTTGGGTTCACCCCTCCACTTT.

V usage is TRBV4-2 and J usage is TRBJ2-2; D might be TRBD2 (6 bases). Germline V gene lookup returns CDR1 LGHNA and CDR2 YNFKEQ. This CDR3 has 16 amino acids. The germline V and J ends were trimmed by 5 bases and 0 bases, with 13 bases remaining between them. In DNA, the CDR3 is TGTGCCAGCAGCAAAGTTTCGGGGGCGAACACCGGGGAGCTGTTTTTT. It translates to CASSKVSGANTGELFF.

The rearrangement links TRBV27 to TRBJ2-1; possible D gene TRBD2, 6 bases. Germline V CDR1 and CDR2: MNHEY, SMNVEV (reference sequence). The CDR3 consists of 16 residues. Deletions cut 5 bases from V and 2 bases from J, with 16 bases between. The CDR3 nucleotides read TGTGCCAGCAGTCTCTCACTAGCTCCGGCCTACAATGAGCAGTTCTTC. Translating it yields CASSLSLAPAYNEQFF.

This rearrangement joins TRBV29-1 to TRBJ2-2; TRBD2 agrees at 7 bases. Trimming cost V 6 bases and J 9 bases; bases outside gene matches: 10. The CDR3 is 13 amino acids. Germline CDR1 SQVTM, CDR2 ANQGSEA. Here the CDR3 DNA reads TGCAGCGTAATGAGCGGGGCTGGGAGGGAGCTGTTTTTT. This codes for CSVMSGAGRELFF.

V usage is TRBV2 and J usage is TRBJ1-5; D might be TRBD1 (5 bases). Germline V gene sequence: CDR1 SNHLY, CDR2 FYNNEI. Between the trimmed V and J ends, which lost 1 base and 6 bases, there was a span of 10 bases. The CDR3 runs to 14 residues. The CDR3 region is CASSEGGVGQPQHF. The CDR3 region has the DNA TGTGCCAGCAGTGAAGGGGGCGTAGGTCAGCCCCAGCATTTT.

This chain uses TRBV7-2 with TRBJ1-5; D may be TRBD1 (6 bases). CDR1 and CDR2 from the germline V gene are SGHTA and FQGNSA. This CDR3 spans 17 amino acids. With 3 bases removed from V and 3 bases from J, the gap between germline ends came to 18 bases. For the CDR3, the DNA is TGTGCCAGCAGCTTGGGGTACAGGGACGAGCTCAATCAGCCCCAGCATTTT. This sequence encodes CASSLGYRDELNQPQHF.

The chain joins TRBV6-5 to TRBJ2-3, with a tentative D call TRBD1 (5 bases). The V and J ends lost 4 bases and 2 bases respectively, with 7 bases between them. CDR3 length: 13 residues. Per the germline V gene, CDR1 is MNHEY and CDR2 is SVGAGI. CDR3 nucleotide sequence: TGTGCCAGCAGTTTCAGGGTCACAGATACGCAGTATTTT. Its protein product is CASSFRVTDTQYF.

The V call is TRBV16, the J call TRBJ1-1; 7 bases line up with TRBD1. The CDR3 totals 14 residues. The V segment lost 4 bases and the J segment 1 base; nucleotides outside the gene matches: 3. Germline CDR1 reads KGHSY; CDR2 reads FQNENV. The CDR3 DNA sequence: TGTGCCAGCAGCCCGACAGGGTCGAACACTGAAGCTTTCTTT. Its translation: CASSPTGSNTEAFF.